The rows below give T cell receptor beta chains drawn from one sample of a study of T-cell reconstitution after alpha-beta-depleted transplantation in children. TCRdb re-called the PCR reads with MiXCR, one entry per CDR3 protein. The sample records about 600,000 distinct CDR3 sequences, approximately 12% being singletons. The source material was PBMCs, mostly from graft donor cells, sampled 360 days after TCRalphabeta/CD19-depleted stem cell transplant. All receptors derive from a male patient younger than 18 who had a stem cell transplant for acute myeloid leukemia, so the T cells may come from the graft donor. Both conserved end residues are part of each CDR3. A D gene is named only where the DNA matches it firmly. A clone size is listed for some rows: how often the clone was seen (once, few, many), or a class if it is expanded.

size	J	D	V	CDR3	DNA
many	TRBJ2-5	.	TRBV4-2	CASSQDVSGEGQETQYF	TGTGCCAGCAGCCAAGATGTTAGTGGAGAGGGACAAGAGACCCAGTACTTC
.	TRBJ2-5	.	TRBV28	CASSHPTRVLETQYF	TGTGCCAGCAGTCACCCTACCAGGGTCTTGGAGACCCAGTACTTC
.	TRBJ2-4	TRBD2	TRBV14	CASSQGTRIMAKNIQYF	TGTGCCAGCAGCCAGGGGACTAGGATTATGGCCAAAAACATTCAGTACTTC
.	TRBJ2-5	.	TRBV10-3	CAIGIQETQYF	TGTGCCATCGGGATTCAAGAGACCCAGTACTTC
.	TRBJ2-7	.	TRBV21-1	CASRVQEDFSSYEQYF	TGTGCCAGCAGGGTACAGGAGGATTTTAGCTCCTACGAGCAGTACTTC
many	TRBJ2-3	TRBD2	TRBV6-5	CASSYGLAGGRTDTQYF	TGTGCCAGCAGTTACGGGCTAGCGGGAGGGCGCACAGATACGCAGTATTTT
.	TRBJ2-7	TRBD2	TRBV12-3/TRBV12-4	CASSLPGLGYEQYF	TGTGCCAGCAGTTTACCGGGACTAGGGTACGAGCAGTACTTC
.	TRBJ2-3	.	TRBV7-6	CASSRGTKPTDTQYF	TGTGCCAGCAGCCGCGGGACCAAACCCACAGATACGCAGTATTTT
many	TRBJ2-7	TRBD1	TRBV4-3	CASSLGTDNYEQYF	TGCGCCAGCAGCCTGGGGACAGATAACTACGAGCAGTACTTC
few	TRBJ2-7	TRBD2	TRBV27	CASSSPATSGRASEQYF	TGTGCCAGCAGTTCCCCTGCTACTAGCGGGAGGGCCTCAGAGCAGTACTTC
.	TRBJ1-1	.	TRBV7-3	CASSNGENTEAFF	TGTGCCAGCAGCAACGGGGAGAACACTGAAGCTTTCTTT
.	TRBJ2-7	.	TRBV5-1	CASRKDFPYEQYF	TGCGCCAGCAGGAAGGACTTCCCCTACGAGCAGTACTTC
.	TRBJ2-7	.	TRBV20-1	CSARRPSYEQYF	TGCAGTGCTAGGCGTCCCTCCTACGAGCAGTACTTC
.	TRBJ2-6	.	TRBV15	CATSRVLDSPSGANVLTF	TGTGCCACCAGCAGAGTGTTGGACTCTCCTTCTGGGGCCAACGTCCTGACTTTC
.	TRBJ2-1	.	TRBV4-3	CASSQGDFDYNEQFF	TGCGCCAGCAGCCAAGGAGACTTTGACTACAATGAGCAGTTCTTC
many	TRBJ2-5	.	TRBV7-2	CASSLELHF	TGTGCCAGCAGCTTAGAGTTGCACTTC
few	TRBJ2-1	.	TRBV10-3	CAIRPGTSNEQFF	TGTGCCATCAGGCCCGGGACCAGCAATGAGCAGTTCTTC
many	TRBJ1-2	TRBD1	TRBV7-2	CASSLPTGYYGYTF	TGTGCCAGCAGCTTACCGACAGGGTACTATGGCTACACCTTC
.	TRBJ2-3	.	TRBV9	CASSGKQEDTDTQYF	TGTGCCAGCAGCGGAAAACAAGAGGACACAGATACGCAGTATTTT
.	TRBJ2-5	TRBD1	TRBV28	CASHRGPYQETQYF	TGTGCCAGCCACAGGGGGCCCTACCAAGAGACCCAGTACTTC
.	TRBJ2-1	.	TRBV6-1	CASQPTRNEQFF	TGTGCCAGCCAACCCACAAGGAATGAGCAGTTCTTC
.	TRBJ2-3	TRBD2	TRBV9	CASSVGGAGVADTQYF	TGTGCCAGCAGCGTTGGGGGAGCGGGAGTAGCTGATACGCAGTATTTT